A selection of T cell receptor beta chains follows, all from one sample in a study of early T cells in non-severe SARS-CoV-2 infection. One entry per CDR3 protein, called by TCRdb with MiXCR from the 5' RACE reads. The sample lists roughly 100,000 distinct CDR3 sequences; approximately 12% were seen once. Source: whole blood, taken at baseline. The receptors originated from an adult who was a healthcare worker with PCR-confirmed SARS-CoV-2 infection or an uninfected control (not recorded which). The CDR3 runs from the conserved cysteine through the conserved F or W. The D gene is left open where the match is weak. Clone size is shown for a subset of rows, as once, few, many or a class of expanded clone.

V gene,J gene,D gene,clone size,CDR3 protein,CDR3 DNA
TRBV7-2,TRBJ2-1,TRBD2,NA,CASSLVVAGGHRSEQFF,TGTGCCAGCAGCTTAGTAGTAGCGGGAGGGCACAGAAGCGAGCAGTTCTTC
TRBV19,TRBJ2-1,TRBD1,NA,CASSLLSVGQERNEQFF,TGTGCCAGTAGTCTACTCTCCGTAGGACAGGAAAGAAATGAGCAGTTCTTC
TRBV24-1,TRBJ2-7,NA,NA,CATSDFYEQYF,TGTGCCACCAGTGATTTCTACGAGCAGTACTTC
TRBV12-3/TRBV12-4,TRBJ1-5,TRBD1,many,CASSLTGDQPQHF,TGTGCCAGCAGTTTGACAGGGGATCAGCCCCAGCATTTT
TRBV5-4,TRBJ1-1,NA,few,CASSLARRDNTEAFF,TGTGCCAGCAGCTTGGCGCGGCGGGACAACACTGAAGCTTTCTTT
TRBV27,TRBJ1-5,NA,many,CASSSITGFGSNQPQHF,TGTGCCAGCAGTTCGATAACAGGGTTCGGAAGCAATCAGCCCCAGCATTTT
TRBV2,TRBJ1-2,TRBD1,NA,CASSADRGGYGYTF,TGTGCCAGCAGTGCGGACAGGGGGGGCTATGGCTACACCTTC
TRBV10-3,TRBJ2-3,NA,NA,CATLTPSTDTQYF,TGTGCCACTTTGACACCGAGCACAGATACGCAGTATTTT
TRBV10-3,TRBJ2-3,NA,NA,CAISVTGDLISQYF,TGTGCCATCAGTGTTACGGGGGACCTCATTTCGCAGTATTTT
TRBV7-9,TRBJ1-1,NA,NA,CASSLAPVGDTEAFF,TGTGCCAGCAGCTTAGCCCCGGTAGGAGACACTGAAGCTTTCTTT
TRBV27,TRBJ1-1,NA,few,CASRVNGSPEAFF,TGTGCCAGCAGGGTTAACGGCAGCCCTGAAGCTTTCTTT
TRBV28,TRBJ2-7,NA,few,CASRVHYEQYF,TGTGCCAGCCGGGTTCACTACGAGCAGTACTTC
TRBV12-3/TRBV12-4,TRBJ2-1,TRBD2,few,CASRFSGGVGNEQFF,TGTGCCAGCAGATTCTCCGGGGGGGTCGGCAATGAGCAGTTCTTC
TRBV29-1,TRBJ2-7,NA,many,CSTWDLKSYEQYF,TGCAGCACCTGGGACTTAAAATCCTACGAGCAGTACTTC
TRBV6-1,TRBJ2-1,NA,NA,CASSLLGSSYNEQFF,TGTGCCAGCAGCCTCCTCGGCAGCTCCTACAATGAGCAGTTCTTC
TRBV7-6,TRBJ2-3,NA,NA,CASSLVVSTDTQYF,TGTGCCAGCAGCTTAGTGGTGAGCACAGATACGCAGTATTTT
TRBV12-3/TRBV12-4,TRBJ2-7,TRBD1,many,CASSFTGGNEQYF,TGTGCCAGCAGTTTTACAGGGGGCAACGAGCAGTACTTC
TRBV27,TRBJ2-7,NA,few,CASASHYEQYF,TGTGCCAGCGCAAGCCATTACGAGCAGTACTTC
TRBV5-5,TRBJ2-3,TRBD1,NA,CASSLASGQGNSGNTQYF,TGTGCCAGCAGCTTGGCATCGGGACAGGGGAATTCGGGAAATACGCAGTATTTT
TRBV6-2/TRBV6-3,TRBJ2-1,NA,NA,CASSSRQVYNEQFF,TGTGCCAGCAGTTCGCGACAGGTGTACAATGAGCAGTTCTTC
TRBV13,TRBJ1-1,NA,few,CASSLENSEAFF,TGTGCCAGCAGCTTAGAGAATTCTGAAGCTTTCTTT
TRBV11-2,TRBJ2-5,NA,NA,CASSLSPGVQETQYF,TGTGCCAGCAGCTTATCCCCGGGCGTCCAAGAGACCCAGTACTTC
TRBV20-1,TRBJ2-2,NA,few,CSATDLITNTGELFF,TGCAGTGCTACGGACCTTATAACGAACACCGGGGAGCTGTTTTTT
TRBV20-1,TRBJ2-7,NA,few,CSAPRGQGPYEQYF,TGCAGTGCTCCGAGGGGCCAGGGCCCCTACGAGCAGTACTTC
TRBV6-6,TRBJ2-7,TRBD2,few,CASSYPRLAGGPVEEQYF,TGTGCCAGCAGTTACCCGCGACTAGCGGGAGGCCCCGTTGAGGAGCAGTACTTC
TRBV19,TRBJ1-4,TRBD1,many,CASSPSDRGNEKLFF,TGTGCCAGTAGTCCCTCGGACAGGGGGAATGAAAAACTGTTTTTT
TRBV20-1,TRBJ1-2,NA,NA,CSARLDRNYGYTF,TGCAGTGCTAGACTTGACAGAAACTATGGCTACACCTTC
TRBV20-1,TRBJ2-1,NA,once,CSAVTQWSVNEQFF,TGCAGTGCTGTGACACAATGGTCGGTCAATGAGCAGTTCTTC
TRBV5-1,TRBJ2-5,NA,few,CASSLSNQETQYF,TGCGCCAGCAGCTTGAGTAATCAAGAGACCCAGTACTTC